This T cell receptor (beta chain) appears in the sequencing data of a study of glioma-infiltrating T cells. General study findings and limits: Very few CDR3 sequences were shared between tissue and blood.

Germline assignment: CDR1 LGHNA and CDR2 YSLEER. This CDR3 spans 16 amino acids. Trimming left V 1 base short and J 1 base short, with 14 bases between. The iRepertoire nested amplicon-rescue multiplex PCR amplified TCR alpha and beta CDR3s from RNA. Using its own MiXCR run on the multiplex PCR reads, TCRdb lists one record per CDR3 protein. Here the sample spans approximately 110,000 distinct CDR3 sequences, about 23% being singletons. This clonotype was seen only once. Its antigen is as yet unknown. A much larger clonotype is one base distant, so this may be a read error. The receptor's source is a human donor with low-grade glioma or glioblastoma, undergoing nonglioma brain surgery, or in good health (not recorded which). The chain has TRBV4-3 and TRBJ2-7; D call uncertain. The sample consisted of glioma tissue, nonneoplastic brain tissue, or PBMCs (not recorded which). The CDR3, as DNA: TGCGCCAGCAGCCAAGCCTTCCAGTCCGCTTCCTACGAGCAGTACTTC. The encoded protein is CASSQAFQSASYEQYF.